The 18 T cell receptor beta chains listed next were all sequenced from one sample in a study of blood T cell repertoires in COVID-19. Sequenced by immunoSEQ multiplex PCR; TCRdb stores in-frame clones only, minus some. Of roughly 250,000 clones detected, around 88% appear once; the ten largest clones hold 3.3%. The sequenced sample consisted of PBMCs or T cells enriched from blood (not recorded which). The receptors originated from a woman aged 40 to 50 with acute COVID-19.

V usage is TRBV19 and J usage is TRBJ1-2; TRBD1 matches 9 bases. This CDR3 is 17 amino acids long. Germline CDR1 LNHDA, CDR2 SQIVND (reference sequence). V trimming: 7 bases; J trimming: 7 bases; junction bases outside the gene matches: 19. The DNA of the CDR3 is TGTGCCAGTAATGAAGGAACAGGGGGCATTTTTTTAGGTGGCTACACCTTC. Translated: CASNEGTGGIFLGGYTF. The full variable domain, rest sourced from reference TRBV19 and TRBJ1-2, is DGGITQSPKYLFRKEGQNVTLSCEQNLNHDAMYWYRQDPGQGLRLIYYSQIVNDFQKGDIAEGYSVSREKKESFPLTVTSAQKNPTAFYLCASNEGTGGIFLGGYTFGSGTRLTVV.

CDR3 region: CASSPQREGRDTQYF. The CDR3 region has the DNA TGTGCCAGTAGTCCCCAGCGGGAGGGAAGAGATACGCAGTATTTT. The chain joins TRBV19 to TRBJ2-3, with 10 bases aligning to TRBD2. This CDR3 is 15 amino acids long. Germline V CDR1 and CDR2: LNHDA, SQIVND (reference sequence). The V and J ends lost 5 bases and 5 bases, in that order; junction bases with no gene match: 7.

The chain uses TRBV7-9 and TRBJ2-6; 10 positions match TRBD1. The CDR3 length is 19 residues. Germline V gene sequence: CDR1 SEHNR, CDR2 FQNEAQ (reference sequence). V lost 5 bases and J lost 0; bases outside the gene matches: 10. The CDR3 DNA reads as TGTGCCAGCAGCGCCTCTTCCGGGACAGGGGCCTCTGGGGCCAACGTCCTGACTTTC. This encodes CASSASSGTGASGANVLTF. The whole variable domain, remainder taken from reference TRBV7-9 and TRBJ2-6, is DTGVSQNPRHKITKRGQNVTFRCDPISEHNRLYWYRQTLGQGPEFLTYFQNEAQLEKSRLLSDRFSAERPKGSFSTLEIQRTEQGDSAMYLCASSASSGTGASGANVLTFGAGSRLTVL.

V gene TRBV11-3 combines with J gene TRBJ2-2, with a weak D call TRBD2 (6 bases). Trimming removed 7 bases from V and 8 bases from J, with 17 bases in between. The CDR3 has 14 amino acids. Germline CDR1 and CDR2: SGHNT and YENEEA. The DNA of the CDR3 is TGTGCCAGCAAAGGACTACCGAGGTGGGGGGAGCTGTTTTTT. Protein sequence: CASKGLPRWGELFF.

The V and J genes are TRBV19 and TRBJ2-1, with 10 bases that match TRBD1. Per the germline V gene, CDR1 is LNHDA and CDR2 is SQIVND (reference sequence). V gave up 9 bases and J gave up 0 bases; unmatched junction bases: 5. The CDR3 has 15 residues. The CDR3 DNA sequence: TGTGCCAGCTCCCGGACAGGGGGCTCCTACAATGAGCAGTTCTTC. Translating it yields CASSRTGGSYNEQFF.

V and J are TRBV5-6 and TRBJ2-1; 12 nucleotides match TRBD1. Germline V gene sequence: CDR1 SGHDT, CDR2 YYEEEE. The length of the CDR3 is 16 residues. V was pared by 4 bases and J by 5 bases, with 7 bases of the junction left unmatched. The CDR3 reads CASSGGQGALDNEQFF. The CDR3 bases are TGTGCCAGCAGCGGGGGACAGGGGGCTTTGGACAATGAGCAGTTCTTC. The full variable domain, completed using reference TRBV5-6 and TRBJ2-1, is DAGVTQSPTHLIKTRGQQVTLRCSPKSGHDTVSWYQQALGQGPQFIFQYYEEEERQRGNFPDRFSGHQFPNYSSELNVNALLLGDSALYLCASSGGQGALDNEQFFGPGTRLTVL.

The chain links TRBV9 to TRBJ2-5; 8 bases align to TRBD2. The CDR3 loop spans 15 amino acids. Germline values: CDR1 SGDLS, CDR2 YYNGEE. The trim removed 3 bases at V and 4 bases at J, leaving 8 bases unmatched. CDR3 protein: CASSAAGDPRETQYF. DNA of the CDR3: TGTGCCAGCAGCGCAGCGGGAGACCCGCGAGAGACCCAGTACTTC.

This clone was observed a single time. J is TRBJ2-1 and V is TRBV18, with D perhaps matching TRBD1 (6 bases). Looked up from germline, CDR1 is KGHSH and CDR2 is LQKENI. Trimming removed 2 bases at V and 8 bases at J, with 13 bases between. The CDR3 consists of 14 residues. The CDR3 DNA reads as TGTGCCAGCTCACCAAGGACGGGACAAGATGAGCAGTTCTTC. This encodes CASSPRTGQDEQFF.

The gene calls are TRBV5-1 and TRBJ2-1, with 7 bases lining up with TRBD1. Trimming at V came to 2 bases and at J to 5 bases, leaving 1 base not matched to a gene. The germline V gene encodes CDR1 SGHRS and CDR2 YFSETQ. This CDR3 contains 13 residues. The CDR3 nucleotides are TGCGCCAGCAGCTTAGGGGGCGACAATGAGCAGTTCTTC. Encoded protein: CASSLGGDNEQFF.

The chain couples TRBV5-1 to TRBJ2-7; weak D call: TRBD1 (5 bases). Germline-derived CDR1 and CDR2 are SGHRS and YFSETQ. The CDR3 spans 13 residues. Trimming removed 7 bases at V and 0 bases at J, with 11 bases between. The CDR3 sequence is CASGTGSSYEQYF. The CDR3 nucleotides are TGCGCCAGCGGTACAGGATCCTCCTACGAGCAGTACTTC.

The rearrangement links TRBV5-1 to TRBJ1-1; 9 bases map to TRBD1. The CDR3 is made up of 15 amino acids. Germline V gives CDR1 SGHRS, CDR2 YFSETQ. J gave up 4 bases and V 3 bases, and 7 bases lay outside the gene matches. The CDR3 DNA reads as TGCGCCAGCAGCTCGGAACCGGGACAGGGCACTGAAGCTTTCTTT. Its translation is CASSSEPGQGTEAFF.

This chain joins TRBV11-3 and TRBJ2-3; possibly TRBD2 for D (5 bases). Trimming stripped 2 bases from V and 5 bases from J, with 14 bases between. Germline loops: CDR1 SGHNT, CDR2 YENEEA. The CDR3 is 15 residues long. Here the CDR3 DNA reads TGTGCCAGCAGCTTAAAGACTCAACGGGGAGATACGCAGTATTTT. Its translation is CASSLKTQRGDTQYF. The full variable domain, in which reference TRBV11-3 and TRBJ2-3 provide the parts outside the CDR3, is EAGVVQSPRYKIIEKKQPVAFWCNPISGHNTLYWYLQNLGQGPELLIRYENEEAVDDSQLPKDRFSAERLKGVDSTLKIQPAELGDSAVYLCASSLKTQRGDTQYFGPGTRLTVL.

The V gene is TRBV7-9, the J gene TRBJ1-6; D is perhaps TRBD1 (5 bases). Between the trimmed V and J ends, which lost 5 bases and 8 bases, there was a span of 13 bases. Germline values: CDR1 SEHNR, CDR2 FQNEAQ (reference sequence). The CDR3 is made up of 14 amino acids. CDR3 bases: TGTGCCAGCAGCGCCCGAGACAGCTATTCACCCCTCCACTTT. Encoded protein: CASSARDSYSPLHF.

The chain uses TRBV9 and TRBJ1-6, with TRBD1 matching 8 bases. The ends lost 0 bases at V and 9 bases at J; junction bases unmatched: 2. The V gene's germline CDR1 is SGDLS and CDR2 YYNGEE. The CDR3 totals 14 residues. CDR3 in amino acids: CASSVAGGSSPLHF. The CDR3 nucleotides read TGTGCCAGCAGCGTAGCAGGGGGCAGTTCACCCCTCCACTTT.

The chain uses TRBV15 and TRBJ2-2; tentative D call: TRBD1 (5 bases). CDR3 size: 14 residues. CDR1 is LNHNV and CDR2 is YYDKDF in the germline V gene (reference sequence). Trimming cost V 2 bases and J 1 base, with 5 bases left between them. CDR3 sequence reads: CATSRQGNTGELFF. The CDR3 DNA reads TGTGCCACCAGCAGACAGGGGAACACCGGGGAGCTGTTTTTT.

This clone occurred once. The genes are TRBV24-1 and TRBJ1-2, with D perhaps matching TRBD1 (5 bases). There are 11 residues in the CDR3. CDR1 is KGHDR, CDR2 SFDVKD, per germline. V lost 8 bases to trimming and J lost 4 bases, with 7 bases between them. This CDR3 reads CATTGGYGYTF. CDR3 sequence (DNA): TGTGCCACCACCGGGGGCTATGGCTACACCTTC.

The rearrangement links TRBV5-1 to TRBJ2-2, with 8 bases that match TRBD1. Germline trimming cut 1 base from V and 7 bases from J; bases unmatched to any gene: 6. CDR1 SGHRS and CDR2 YFSETQ come from the germline V gene. The CDR3 loop spans 15 amino acids. In nucleotides, the CDR3 is TGCGCCAGCAGCTTGATTCAGGGGGCTATCGGGGAGCTGTTTTTT. Residues: CASSLIQGAIGELFF.

The J gene is TRBJ1-1, the V gene TRBV3-1 (or the pseudogene TRBV3-2); TRBD1 matches at 8 bases. The CDR3 has 13 residues. Trimming cost V 5 bases and J 4 bases; bases outside gene matches: 3. Germline V gene lookup returns CDR1 LGHDT and CDR2 YNNKEL (reference sequence). The CDR3 reads CASSVTGGTEAFF. Here the CDR3 DNA reads TGTGCCAGCAGCGTTACAGGGGGCACTGAAGCTTTCTTT.